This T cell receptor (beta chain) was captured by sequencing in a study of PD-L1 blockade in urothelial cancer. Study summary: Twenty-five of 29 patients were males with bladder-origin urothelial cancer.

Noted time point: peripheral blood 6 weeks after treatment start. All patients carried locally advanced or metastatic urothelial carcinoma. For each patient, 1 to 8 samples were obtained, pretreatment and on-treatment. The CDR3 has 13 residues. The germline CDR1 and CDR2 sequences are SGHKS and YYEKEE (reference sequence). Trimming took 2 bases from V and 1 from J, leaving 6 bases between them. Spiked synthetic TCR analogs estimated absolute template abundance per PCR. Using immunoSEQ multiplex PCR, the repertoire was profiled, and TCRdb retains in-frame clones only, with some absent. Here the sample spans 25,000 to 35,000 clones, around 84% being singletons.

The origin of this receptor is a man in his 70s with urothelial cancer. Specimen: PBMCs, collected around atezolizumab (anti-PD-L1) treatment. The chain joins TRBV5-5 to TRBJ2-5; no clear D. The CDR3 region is CASSFASQETQYF. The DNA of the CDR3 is TGTGCCAGCAGCTTTGCCAGCCAAGAGACCCAGTACTTC. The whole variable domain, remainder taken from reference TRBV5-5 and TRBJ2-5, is DAGVTQSPTHLIKTRGQQVTLRCSPISGHKSVSWYQQVLGQGPQFIFQYYEKEERGRGNFPDRFSARQFPNYSSELNVNALLLGDSALYLCASSFASQETQYFGPGTRLLVL.